The sequence of this T cell receptor beta chain was determined in a study of T cell changes during pregnancy in multiple sclerosis. Libraries were prepared by immunoSEQ multiplex PCR; TCRdb keeps only in-frame clonotypes and omits some of them. This table has roughly 39,000 clones, approximately 91% appearing once. The receptor was derived from a female donor with multiple sclerosis, enrolled in a pregnancy study. The sample was PBMCs (not recorded whether the cells were cultured).

CDR3 region: CASSFWPNQPQHF. CDR3 nucleotide sequence: TGCGCCAGCAGCTTTTGGCCTAATCAGCCCCAGCATTTT. The V call is TRBV5-1, the J call TRBJ1-5; D ambiguous. Trimming left V 2 bases short and J 4 bases short, with 7 bases between. The CDR3 contains 13 residues. Germline loops: CDR1 SGHRS, CDR2 YFSETQ.